A selection of T cell receptor beta chains follows, all from one sample in a study of T cell changes during pregnancy in multiple sclerosis. Using immunoSEQ multiplex PCR, the repertoire was profiled, and TCRdb retains in-frame clones only, with some absent. This sample has fewer than 75,000 clones; more than 85% occur once, and the top ten carry around 3.5%. Sequences were derived from peripheral blood, sampled after pregnancy. The receptors were sampled from a female donor in good health, enrolled as a control in a pregnancy study. Each CDR3 is given with its conserved first and last residue. Each record gives: clone size, V gene, D gene, J gene, CDR3 protein, CDR3 DNA. The D gene is left open where the match is weak. Clone size is shown for a subset of rows, as once, few, many or a class of expanded clone.

clone_size: few
v_call: TRBV5-4
d_call: TRBD2
j_call: TRBJ2-7
cdr3_aa: CASSFHVGGRADEQYF
cdr3_nt: TGTGCCAGCAGCTTCCATGTCGGCGGGAGGGCCGATGAGCAGTACTTC

clone_size: NA
v_call: TRBV7-6
d_call: TRBD2
j_call: TRBJ2-1
cdr3_aa: CASSLVASGGAQEQFF
cdr3_nt: TGTGCCAGCAGCTTAGTGGCCAGCGGGGGGGCCCAAGAGCAGTTCTTC

clone_size: few
v_call: TRBV7-9
d_call: NA
j_call: TRBJ1-1
cdr3_aa: CASRRHNTEAFF
cdr3_nt: TGTGCCAGCAGACGACACAACACTGAAGCTTTCTTT

clone_size: NA
v_call: TRBV28
d_call: TRBD1
j_call: TRBJ1-2
cdr3_aa: CASRTPGGQPYGYTF
cdr3_nt: TGTGCCAGCAGGACACCAGGGGGACAACCCTATGGCTACACCTTC

clone_size: NA
v_call: TRBV4-1
d_call: TRBD1
j_call: TRBJ1-1
cdr3_aa: CASSQPAGQGIRNTEAFF
cdr3_nt: TGCGCCAGCAGCCAACCGGCGGGACAGGGGATACGGAACACTGAAGCTTTCTTT

clone_size: NA
v_call: TRBV15
d_call: TRBD2
j_call: TRBJ2-7
cdr3_aa: CATSRGTSAAYEQYF
cdr3_nt: TGTGCCACCAGCAGAGGGACTAGCGCGGCCTACGAGCAGTACTTC

clone_size: NA
v_call: TRBV6-1
d_call: NA
j_call: TRBJ1-1
cdr3_aa: CASKANTEAFF
cdr3_nt: TGTGCCAGCAAAGCCAACACTGAAGCTTTCTTT

clone_size: NA
v_call: TRBV27
d_call: TRBD1
j_call: TRBJ1-1
cdr3_aa: CASSPQGALIGTEAFF
cdr3_nt: TGTGCCAGCAGTCCCCAGGGGGCGCTTATTGGCACTGAAGCTTTCTTT

clone_size: NA
v_call: TRBV6-5
d_call: TRBD2
j_call: TRBJ2-7
cdr3_aa: CASSWGGHEQYF
cdr3_nt: TGTGCCAGCAGTTGGGGGGGTCACGAGCAGTACTTC

clone_size: NA
v_call: TRBV2
d_call: TRBD1
j_call: TRBJ1-5
cdr3_aa: CAGTGNSNQPQHF
cdr3_nt: TGTGCCGGGACAGGGAATAGCAATCAGCCCCAGCATTTT

clone_size: NA
v_call: TRBV27
d_call: NA
j_call: TRBJ1-3
cdr3_aa: CASSLRWGTGTTGNTIYF
cdr3_nt: TGTGCCAGCAGTTTACGTTGGGGGACCGGGACTACTGGAAACACCATATATTTT

clone_size: NA
v_call: TRBV5-1
d_call: TRBD1
j_call: TRBJ2-4
cdr3_aa: CASSLAGDRGNIQYF
cdr3_nt: TGCGCCAGCAGCTTGGCCGGGGACAGGGGGAACATTCAGTACTTC

clone_size: NA
v_call: TRBV7-2
d_call: TRBD2
j_call: TRBJ2-3
cdr3_aa: CASSSYEHAGERQYF
cdr3_nt: TGTGCCAGCAGCTCCTATGAACACGCGGGGGAAAGGCAGTATTTT

clone_size: NA
v_call: TRBV7-3
d_call: NA
j_call: TRBJ2-5
cdr3_aa: CASSPTGIKTQYF
cdr3_nt: TGTGCCAGCAGCCCTACAGGGATCAAGACCCAGTACTTC

clone_size: few
v_call: TRBV7-3
d_call: TRBD1
j_call: TRBJ1-5
cdr3_aa: CASSLDRDQPQHF
cdr3_nt: TGTGCCAGCAGCTTAGACAGGGACCAGCCCCAGCATTTT

clone_size: NA
v_call: TRBV7-6
d_call: NA
j_call: TRBJ2-1
cdr3_aa: CASSLRAGSGGEQFF
cdr3_nt: TGTGCCAGCAGCTTAAGGGCGGGATCTGGAGGAGAGCAGTTCTTC

clone_size: NA
v_call: TRBV18
d_call: NA
j_call: TRBJ1-1
cdr3_aa: CASSPSAGRGVNTEAFF
cdr3_nt: TGTGCCAGCTCACCATCGGCAGGGCGGGGCGTGAACACTGAAGCTTTCTTT

clone_size: NA
v_call: TRBV9
d_call: NA
j_call: TRBJ2-5
cdr3_aa: CASSVGRQETQYF
cdr3_nt: TGTGCCAGCAGCGTAGGCAGACAAGAGACCCAGTACTTC

clone_size: NA
v_call: TRBV6-1
d_call: TRBD1
j_call: TRBJ2-1
cdr3_aa: CASSVRWQGAYEQFF
cdr3_nt: TGTGCCAGCAGTGTTCGGTGGCAGGGGGCTTATGAGCAGTTCTTC

clone_size: NA
v_call: TRBV14
d_call: TRBD1
j_call: TRBJ1-1
cdr3_aa: CASSQDWTGWAFF
cdr3_nt: TGTGCCAGCAGCCAAGATTGGACAGGGTGGGCTTTCTTT

clone_size: NA
v_call: TRBV7-2
d_call: NA
j_call: TRBJ2-2
cdr3_aa: CASSPSDLGRGGELFF
cdr3_nt: TGTGCCAGCAGCCCATCGGACCTCGGTCGGGGGGGGGAGCTGTTTTTT

clone_size: NA
v_call: TRBV6-1
d_call: NA
j_call: TRBJ1-2
cdr3_aa: CASSEWGVYTF
cdr3_nt: TGTGCCAGCAGTGAGTGGGGAGTCTACACCTTC

clone_size: once
v_call: TRBV18
d_call: TRBD1
j_call: TRBJ1-1
cdr3_aa: CASSPPGQGGTEAFF
cdr3_nt: TGTGCCAGCTCACCACCGGGACAGGGGGGTACTGAAGCTTTCTTT

clone_size: NA
v_call: TRBV2
d_call: TRBD2
j_call: TRBJ2-3
cdr3_aa: CASKLAGSTDTQYF
cdr3_nt: TGTGCCAGCAAACTAGCGGGGAGCACAGATACGCAGTATTTT

clone_size: NA
v_call: TRBV11-3
d_call: TRBD1
j_call: TRBJ2-2
cdr3_aa: CASSSGTVNTGELFF
cdr3_nt: TGTGCCAGCAGCTCCGGGACAGTGAACACCGGGGAGCTGTTTTTT

clone_size: NA
v_call: TRBV19
d_call: TRBD1
j_call: TRBJ1-5
cdr3_aa: CASQGAYQPQHF
cdr3_nt: TGTGCCTCTCAGGGGGCCTATCAGCCCCAGCATTTT

clone_size: once
v_call: TRBV5-1
d_call: TRBD1
j_call: TRBJ1-1
cdr3_aa: CASSWGDRGPMVEAFF
cdr3_nt: TGCGCCAGCAGCTGGGGGGACAGGGGGCCGATGGTTGAAGCTTTCTTT

clone_size: NA
v_call: TRBV5-6
d_call: NA
j_call: TRBJ2-5
cdr3_aa: CASSSLGSLQETQYF
cdr3_nt: TGTGCCAGCAGCAGTCTCGGGTCCCTTCAAGAGACCCAGTACTTC

clone_size: NA
v_call: TRBV7-9
d_call: NA
j_call: TRBJ1-4
cdr3_aa: CASSSGVPYEKLFF
cdr3_nt: TGTGCCAGCAGCTCGGGGGTCCCCTATGAAAAACTGTTTTTT

clone_size: NA
v_call: TRBV9
d_call: TRBD2
j_call: TRBJ2-5
cdr3_aa: CASSFSSGERETQYF
cdr3_nt: TGTGCCAGCAGCTTCTCTAGCGGGGAGAGAGAGACCCAGTACTTC

clone_size: NA
v_call: TRBV19
d_call: TRBD1
j_call: TRBJ2-7
cdr3_aa: CASSGQGDYEQYF
cdr3_nt: TGTGCCAGTAGTGGACAGGGAGACTACGAGCAGTACTTC

clone_size: NA
v_call: TRBV18
d_call: NA
j_call: TRBJ1-2
cdr3_aa: CASSHRDGGYTF
cdr3_nt: TGTGCCAGCTCCCACAGGGATGGTGGCTACACCTTC

clone_size: NA
v_call: TRBV11-2
d_call: NA
j_call: TRBJ1-3
cdr3_aa: CASSLWAGVDAGNTIYF
cdr3_nt: TGTGCCAGCAGCTTATGGGCGGGGGTAGATGCTGGAAACACCATATATTTT

clone_size: NA
v_call: TRBV6-6
d_call: TRBD1
j_call: TRBJ2-2
cdr3_aa: CASMRGQGLTTGELFF
cdr3_nt: TGTGCCAGCATGAGAGGACAGGGCCTTACCACCGGGGAGCTGTTTTTT

clone_size: NA
v_call: TRBV29-1
d_call: NA
j_call: TRBJ2-1
cdr3_aa: CSVGLLESFPYNEQFF
cdr3_nt: TGCAGCGTTGGGTTGCTGGAGAGTTTCCCCTACAATGAGCAGTTCTTC

clone_size: once
v_call: TRBV28
d_call: TRBD2
j_call: TRBJ2-1
cdr3_aa: CASSLDGAGGPYNEQFF
cdr3_nt: TGTGCCAGCAGTTTAGACGGCGCGGGAGGGCCATACAATGAGCAGTTCTTC

clone_size: NA
v_call: TRBV7-9
d_call: NA
j_call: TRBJ2-3
cdr3_aa: CASSPGGADTQYF
cdr3_nt: TGTGCCAGCAGCCCAGGAGGGGCAGATACGCAGTATTTT

clone_size: NA
v_call: TRBV7-3
d_call: TRBD2
j_call: TRBJ2-2
cdr3_aa: CASSRTSGNTGELFF
cdr3_nt: TGTGCCAGCAGCCGGACTAGCGGGAACACCGGGGAGCTGTTTTTT

clone_size: NA
v_call: TRBV21-1
d_call: NA
j_call: TRBJ2-1
cdr3_aa: CASSMGGEGSSYNEQFF
cdr3_nt: TGTGCCAGCAGCATGGGGGGAGAGGGGAGCTCCTACAATGAGCAGTTCTTC

clone_size: NA
v_call: TRBV4-1
d_call: NA
j_call: TRBJ2-7
cdr3_aa: CASSQKAGNEQYF
cdr3_nt: TGCGCCAGCAGCCAAAAGGCGGGCAACGAGCAGTACTTC

clone_size: once
v_call: TRBV5-1
d_call: NA
j_call: TRBJ2-7
cdr3_aa: CASSLEGGKQYF
cdr3_nt: TGCGCCAGCAGCTTGGAAGGAGGGAAGCAGTACTTC

clone_size: NA
v_call: TRBV2
d_call: NA
j_call: TRBJ1-1
cdr3_aa: CASSERQMDTEAFF
cdr3_nt: TGTGCCAGCAGTGAACGACAGATGGACACTGAAGCTTTCTTT

clone_size: NA
v_call: TRBV28
d_call: TRBD1
j_call: TRBJ1-1
cdr3_aa: CASIGTGQYTEAFF
cdr3_nt: TGTGCCAGCATCGGGACAGGTCAATACACTGAAGCTTTCTTT

clone_size: NA
v_call: TRBV29-1
d_call: NA
j_call: TRBJ2-2
cdr3_aa: CSVRSENTGELFF
cdr3_nt: TGCAGCGTTCGATCAGAGAACACCGGGGAGCTGTTTTTT

clone_size: few
v_call: TRBV15
d_call: TRBD1
j_call: TRBJ2-3
cdr3_aa: CATSREGQGATDTQYF
cdr3_nt: TGTGCCACCAGCAGAGAAGGGCAGGGGGCTACAGATACGCAGTATTTT

clone_size: NA
v_call: TRBV14
d_call: NA
j_call: TRBJ2-7
cdr3_aa: CASSDRDKAYEQYF
cdr3_nt: TGTGCCAGCAGCGACCGGGACAAAGCCTACGAGCAGTACTTC

clone_size: NA
v_call: TRBV6-5
d_call: NA
j_call: TRBJ2-2
cdr3_aa: CASSYPGDVGELFF
cdr3_nt: TGTGCCAGCAGTTACCCGGGAGATGTCGGGGAGCTGTTTTTT

clone_size: NA
v_call: TRBV18
d_call: NA
j_call: TRBJ1-6
cdr3_aa: CASATEGYNSPLHF
cdr3_nt: TGTGCCAGCGCGACGGAGGGTTATAATTCACCCCTCCACTTT

clone_size: NA
v_call: TRBV6-5
d_call: NA
j_call: TRBJ1-1
cdr3_aa: CASSPLLNTEAFF
cdr3_nt: TGTGCCAGCAGCCCTCTTCTTAACACTGAAGCTTTCTTT